Below, 23 T cell receptor beta chains from the same sample are listed, as sequenced in a study of blood T cells in healthy people across ages. Primed by a sample-barcoded 5' primer and a J-beta primer mix, a second PCR proceeded for 7 to 11 cycles. TCRdb recomputed calls from the 5' RACE reads with MiXCR, one row per CDR3 protein. This repertoire shows roughly 1,800,000 distinct CDR3 sequences, less than 50% found once; its top ten account for approximately 2.1%. The material sequenced was blood. All receptors derive from a middle-aged woman in good health.

The chain has TRBV7-2 and TRBJ2-5; 11 bases line up with TRBD1. The trim removed 2 bases at V and 11 bases at J, leaving 13 bases unmatched. This CDR3 is 16 amino acids long. Germline CDR1 reads SGHTA; CDR2 reads FQGNSA. DNA of the CDR3: TGTGCCAGCAGCTTATTAGGACAGGGGGCGGGGAATGAGCAGTACTTC. Its protein is CASSLLGQGAGNEQYF.

V is TRBV6-2 or TRBV6-3 and J is TRBJ2-1; 8 nucleotides match TRBD1. Germline V gene data show CDR1 as MNHEY and CDR2 as SVGEGT. V shed 6 bases, J shed 10 bases, and the junction held 17 bases outside the gene matches. The CDR3 runs to 16 residues. CDR3 DNA sequence: TGTGCCAGCAGCCAGGGATATAACACTGGGGACAGGGAGCAGTTCTTC. This encodes CASSQGYNTGDREQFF.

This clonotype was detected a few times. J is TRBJ2-4 and V is TRBV7-2, with a weak D call TRBD1 (6 bases). Trimming shortened V by 5 bases and J by 4 bases, and 18 bases separated the two germline ends. There are 16 residues in the CDR3. Germline CDR1 reads SGHTA; CDR2 reads FQGNSA. CDR3 region: CASSPPRQEHKNIQYF. The CDR3 nucleotides are TGTGCCAGCAGCCCACCCAGACAGGAGCATAAAAACATTCAGTACTTC.

This clonotype showed up just a few times. V gene TRBV7-6 combines with J gene TRBJ2-7; 7 bases are shared with TRBD2. Germline trimming cut 5 bases from V and 4 bases from J; bases unmatched to any gene: 17. Germline V gene sequence: CDR1 SGHVS, CDR2 FNYEAQ. This CDR3 region has 17 residues. The CDR3 loop reads CASSLSGGLSPTYEQYF. In DNA form, the CDR3 reads TGTGCCAGCAGCCTGTCGGGGGGACTATCACCCACGTACGAGCAGTACTTC.

CDR3 amino acids: CASSLAEVYRGEQYF. As DNA, the CDR3 is TGTGCCAGCAGCTTAGCAGAGGTCTACCGGGGCGAGCAGTACTTC. This chain links TRBV7-8 with TRBJ2-7; tentative D call: TRBD2 (5 bases). V shed 0 bases and J shed 6 bases, with 15 bases lying between them. CDR3 length equals 15 residues. Germline values: CDR1 SGHVS, CDR2 FQNEAQ.

The rearrangement uses TRBV18 and TRBJ2-5, with a tentative D call TRBD2 (5 bases). This CDR3 contains 16 residues. The ends were cut back, 3 bases at V and 1 base at J, with 15 bases in the middle. Per germline, CDR1 KGHSH and CDR2 LQKENI. The CDR3 DNA is TGTGCCAGCTCACCCCGAGGGTCGGCAGTCCAAGAGACCCAGTACTTC. This encodes CASSPRGSAVQETQYF. Using reference TRBV18 and TRBJ2-5 for the parts outside the CDR3, the full variable domain is NAGVMQNPRHLVRRRGQEARLRCSPMKGHSHVYWYRQLPEEGLKFMVYLQKENIIDESGMPKERFSAEFPKEGPSILRIQQVVRGDSAAYFCASSPRGSAVQETQYFGPGTRLLVL.

The chain links TRBV11-1 to TRBJ1-1; D not resolved. The germline V gene has CDR1 SGHAT and CDR2 FQDESV (reference sequence). There are 14 residues in the CDR3. V lost 4 bases, J lost 12 bases, and 21 bases lay in between. CDR3 nucleotides: TGTGCCAGCAGCTCCCTAGACCCAGGATCCCCCCCTTTCTTT. Translated, it gives CASSSLDPGSPPFF.

The chain is built from TRBV2 and TRBJ1-1; TRBD1 aligns across 7 bases. This CDR3 spans 14 amino acids. Germline V gives CDR1 SNHLY, CDR2 FYNNEI. With 6 bases clipped from V and 4 bases from J, the junction kept 8 bases outside the gene matches. CDR3: CASRARQGVTEAFF. The CDR3 DNA is TGTGCCAGCAGGGCTAGACAGGGTGTCACTGAAGCTTTCTTT.

This clonotype appeared a few times. V usage is TRBV29-1 and J usage is TRBJ1-2; possibly TRBD1 for D (6 bases). There are 15 residues in the CDR3. V lost 4 bases to trimming and J lost 2 bases, with 17 bases between them. Per germline, CDR1 SQVTM and CDR2 ANQGSEA. The CDR3: CSVVPPGQGNYGYTF. For the CDR3, the DNA is TGCAGCGTTGTCCCCCCTGGGCAGGGGAACTATGGCTACACCTTC.

This clonotype was seen more than once but under ten times. The CDR3 DNA sequence: TGTGCCAGTCAAGCAGCCGTCAATGAGCAGTTCTTC. Residues: CASQAAVNEQFF. The genes are TRBV12-3 or TRBV12-4 and TRBJ2-1, with D unclear. The CDR3 extends over 12 amino acids. Trimming cost V 9 bases and J 6 bases, with 12 bases left between them.

The chain joins TRBV10-2 to TRBJ2-7; D not certain. In germline, CDR1 is WSHSY, CDR2 SAAADI. CDR3 length: 15 amino acids. Trimming took 8 bases from V and 2 from J, leaving 19 bases between them. This CDR3 is CASARLGKSPYEQYF. The DNA for the CDR3 is TGCGCCAGCGCCCGCCTCGGAAAGAGCCCCTACGAGCAGTACTTC.

The V and J genes are TRBV12-3 or TRBV12-4 and TRBJ2-1; TRBD1 matches 11 bases. Losses at the gene ends were 5 bases for V and 6 bases for J; bases not matched to a gene: 6. The CDR3 runs 15 residues. This chain's CDR3 is CASSVPGTGGNEQFF. The CDR3 nucleotides are TGTGCCAGCAGTGTACCCGGGACAGGGGGCAATGAGCAGTTCTTC.

This chain joins TRBV5-1 and TRBJ2-5; D is perhaps TRBD1 or TRBD2 (6 bases each). V gave up 2 bases and J gave up 5 bases, with 16 bases separating them. CDR1 and CDR2 from the germline V gene are SGHRS and YFSETQ. This CDR3 comprises 15 residues. The CDR3 region is CASSLRRDTRETQYF. As DNA, the CDR3 is TGCGCCAGCAGCTTAAGGCGGGACACTAGGGAGACCCAGTACTTC.

This chain uses TRBV14 with TRBJ2-1; D may be TRBD2 (6 bases). Germline V CDR1 and CDR2: SGHDN, FVKESK. V gave up 1 base and J gave up 7 bases, with 14 bases separating them. This CDR3 is built from 15 residues. In DNA form, the CDR3 reads TGTGCCAGCAGCCAAGCCGGGGGAGTATCAAATGAGCAGTTCTTC. Its protein is CASSQAGGVSNEQFF.

J is TRBJ2-3 and V is TRBV20-1, with 8 positions matching TRBD2. V shed 5 bases, J shed 0 bases, and the junction held 7 bases outside the gene matches. Germline V gives CDR1 DFQATT, CDR2 SNEGSKA (reference sequence). This CDR3 comprises 15 residues. The CDR3 loop is CSASQTGGSTDTQYF. In DNA form, the CDR3 reads TGCAGTGCTTCCCAAACGGGGGGGAGCACAGATACGCAGTATTTT.

This rearrangement joins TRBV27 to TRBJ1-6; unclear D gene. Looked up from germline, CDR1 is MNHEY and CDR2 is SMNVEV (reference sequence). This CDR3 comprises 16 residues. The V gene lost 6 bases and the J gene lost 4 bases, with 16 bases spanning the gap. CDR3 amino acids: CASSSNPQSYNSPLHF. In nucleotides, the CDR3 is TGTGCCAGCAGCTCAAACCCCCAGTCTTATAATTCACCCCTCCACTTT.

The chain carries TRBV18 and TRBJ1-2; tentative D call: TRBD1 (6 bases). V was cut by 3 bases and J by 2 bases, with 25 bases left in between. CDR3 length: 19 amino acids. Germline V gene data show CDR1 as KGHSH and CDR2 as LQKENI. CDR3: CASSPTAGQSLRVNYGYTF. CDR3 in DNA: TGTGCCAGCTCACCTACAGCCGGACAGTCTCTGAGGGTAAACTATGGCTACACCTTC.

As concerns this clonotype: At one of its ends the junction is not consistent with the germline gene, which may arise from a read error. The CDR3 DNA sequence: TGTACCAGCAGTTACTTAGCGGGGGGCACAGATACGCAGTATTTT. This encodes CTSSYLAGGTDTQYF. The chain uses TRBV6-2 or TRBV6-3 and TRBJ2-3; 9 bases are a match to TRBD2. CDR3 length: 15 amino acids. Germline V gene lookup returns CDR1 MNHEY and CDR2 SVGEGT.

This clonotype was observed once. The chain combines TRBV5-1 with TRBJ2-3; 8 positions agree with TRBD2. CDR1 is SGHRS, CDR2 YFSETQ, per germline. This CDR3 is 16 amino acids long. Germline trimming cut 7 bases from V and 5 bases from J; bases unmatched to any gene: 15. For the CDR3, the DNA is TGCGCCAGCGAGTCCCAGGGCGGGGGGCCAAGAGATACGCAGTATTTT. Translated: CASESQGGGPRDTQYF.

As concerns this clonotype: This may stem from a read error, because a much larger clone lies one nucleotide away. The V and J genes are TRBV4-1 and TRBJ2-6; possibly TRBD1 for D (5 bases). This CDR3 has 15 amino acids. The V gene's germline CDR1 is MGHRA and CDR2 YSYEKL. The DNA for the CDR3 is TGCGCCAGCAGCCAAGAGATTTCTGGGGCCACCGTCCTGACTTTC. Its protein product is CASSQEISGATVLTF.

This clonotype was recorded a few times. V gene TRBV4-3 combines with J gene TRBJ1-2, with TRBD1 identical over 7 bases. Germline assignment: CDR1 LGHNA and CDR2 YSLEER. The CDR3 has 14 residues. The V gene end was trimmed by 0 bases and the J gene end by 8 bases; junction bases not matched to a gene: 6. The CDR3 nucleotides are TGCGCCAGCAGCCAAGACAAGGGGGCGGGCGGCTACACCTTC. Translated: CASSQDKGAGGYTF.

V usage is TRBV4-2 and J usage is TRBJ2-7; 15 bases are shared with TRBD2. The CDR3 sequence is 20 residues long. After removal of 0 bases from V and 0 bases from J, the junction contained 9 bases not matched to a gene. Germline assignment: CDR1 LGHNA and CDR2 YNFKEQ. This CDR3 is CASSQDLGGTSGGSSYEQYF. The CDR3 nucleotides read TGTGCCAGCAGCCAAGATCTCGGGGGGACTAGCGGGGGGAGCTCCTACGAGCAGTACTTC.

This rearrangement joins TRBV7-8 to TRBJ2-7; D tentatively reads TRBD1 or TRBD2 (6 bases each). The DNA end favors TRBJ2-5, so the J call may be wrong. Per the germline V gene, CDR1 is SGHVS and CDR2 is FQNEAQ. This CDR3 is 15 amino acids long. CDR3 sequence: CASSLAGGLAGTQYF. The DNA for the CDR3 is TGTGCCAGCAGCTTAGCGGGGGGCCTTGCAGGGACCCAGTACTTC.